This T cell receptor (beta chain) was recorded in a study of T cell clusters in autoimmune cytopenias. This clonotype is deemed medium-sized by its frequency. The CDR3 sequence is 17 residues long. Germline V lookup: CDR1 LNHDA, CDR2 SQIVND (reference sequence). Roughly 38,000 genome equivalents of blood DNA were amplified for TRB. TRB rearrangements were amplified by touch-down multiplex PCR with mixed TRB-A/B primers. TCRdb re-called the multiplex PCR reads; every CDR3 protein appears as one record, without DNA. The listing records fewer than 5,000 distinct CDR3 sequences. The sample also formed part of further work on T cell repertoires in aging, cancer and after chemotherapy.

Sequenced: peripheral blood. This TCR came from a human donor in good health. The chain carries TRBV19 and TRBJ2-6; TCRdb returns TRBD2, unconfirmable since there is no DNA. CDR3 amino acids: CASKWDSIISGANVLTF. The whole variable domain, filled in from reference TRBV19 and TRBJ2-6, reads DGGITQSPKYLFRKEGQNVTLSCEQNLNHDAMYWYRQDPGQGLRLIYYSQIVNDFQKGDIAEGYSVSREKKESFPLTVTSAQKNPTAFYLCASKWDSIISGANVLTFGAGSRLTVL.